This paragraph covers one T cell receptor (beta chain) sequence. The specificity of this receptor is unknown. It has no much larger one-base neighbor in the sample; base qualities were not kept. A patient counted as having stable Graves' hyperthyroidism if no progression to ophthalmopathy occurred over 18 months of follow-up. Hyperthyroidism patients were newly diagnosed, had a disease duration of under 2 months, and were aged 18 to 65 years. The study excluded patients with uncontrolled infections, other autoimmune diseases, pregnancy or lactation. Diagnoses were established on the basis of clinical symptoms, serum thyroxine and TRAb, thyroid ultrasound, and orbital computed tomography. PBMCs were separated from roughly 10 ml of fresh peripheral blood using Ficoll-Paque density gradient centrifugation. Trizol reagent was used to extract total RNA, and RNA quality was then checked on an Agilent 2100 Bioanalyzer.

The record originates from a study of T cells in Graves' hyperthyroidism and ophthalmopathy (dated by TCRdb to the late 2010s). At the level of the whole study: Peripheral blood was sampled at the time of initial diagnosis, prior to any treatment. The 100 or so discovery patients were randomly split 7:3 into training and test sets. To identify distinguishing TCR V-J signatures, a discovery cohort of roughly 100 patients was used, comprising fewer than 45 with Graves' ophthalmopathy and about 59 with stable Graves' hyperthyroidism. The study also compared thyroid tissue and blood T-cell repertoires from five or six Graves' hyperthyroidism patients. Following sampling, methimazole starting at 30 mg daily was given to hyperthyroidism patients, and high-dose intravenous methylprednisolone was given to ophthalmopathy patients. TCR Vbeta CDR3 sequencing of around 130 peripheral blood samples (under 45 ophthalmopathy, roughly 74 hyperthyroidism and 17 progressor patients) is reported in the paper. Whether ophthalmopathy could be predicted prospectively was tested in an independent validation cohort made up of approximately 19 hyperthyroidism patients plus 17 patients who later progressed to ophthalmopathy.

The CDR3, from cysteine to phenylalanine, totals 14 residues. Only CDR3 DNA remains: 42 bases, in frame from the first base. The germline V gene specifies LGHNA as CDR1 and YNFKEQ as CDR2. The germline ends are 9 bases apart after V is trimmed by 2 bases and J by 4 bases. Amplification of TCR beta CDR3 regions was carried out from RNA transcripts. The first round of RT-PCR for the TCR CDR3 was performed with the HTBI primer set and the Qiagen OneStep RT-PCR kit. Libraries were constructed in a second round of multiplex PCR, after which size selection and purification were performed. Paired-end sequencing of the libraries was performed with 100 bp reads on an Illumina HiSeq2000. On the study's bioinformatics: Raw data were processed with SOAPnuke, discarding reads with adapters, uncalled bases, mean Phred below 15, or no exact constant-primer or identifier match. High-quality paired reads were merged with COPE v1.2.5, and unique nucleotide sequences were defined as clonotypes. MiTCR v1.1 was used to align the clonotypes against IMGT TRBV, TRBD and TRBJ reference segments. The analysis was restricted to V-J combinations with a frequency above 0.0001, which together covered about 99% of the repertoires. The TCS score was defined as F50 (clonal expansion) divided by E x V (chaos), with BLOSUM62-based TCRdist calculated between CDR3 peptides within each V-J. Welch's t-statistics and random forest reduced around 510 V-J features to 13, which were used in a naive Bayes classifier (R e1071). The similarity between thyroid and blood repertoires was quantified using the Morisita-Horn index. In-frame beta chains were kept once TCRdb had trimmed the public reads at Q25 with fastp and called clones with MiXCR. CDR3 protein sequences are deduplicated, and each keeps its most common genes and DNA. These V and J calls originate from TCRdb's pipeline instead of the authors' own analysis. The sample table holds 700,000 to 850,000 distinct CDR3 sequences, of which approximately 40% were seen once. The ten largest clones capture roughly 31% of the sample.

General conclusions and limits of the study: During validation, the model predicted progression to ophthalmopathy a median of around six months ahead of onset, with almost 71% sensitivity and less than 85% specificity. In cross-validation, a model built on a 13 V-J signature told ophthalmopathy apart from stable hyperthyroidism with approximately 90% sensitivity and roughly 81% specificity, and in testing the same model reached 80%/75%. Most expanded thyroid clonotypes (frequency above 0.001) were also detected in blood, a finding suggesting that blood repertoires may reflect thyroid immune responses. Sample size was not statistically predetermined, and blinding of investigators to group allocation was not performed.

Material: blood. This TCR derives from a woman aged 40 to 55 with Graves' hyperthyroidism. The receptor chain draws on TRBV4-2 and TRBJ1-3, and the D gene may be TRBD1, 5 bases matching. The nucleotide sequence reads TGTGCCAGCAGCCAACAGGGTCCAGGAAACACCATATATTTT. Translated, it reads CASSQQGPGNTIYF.